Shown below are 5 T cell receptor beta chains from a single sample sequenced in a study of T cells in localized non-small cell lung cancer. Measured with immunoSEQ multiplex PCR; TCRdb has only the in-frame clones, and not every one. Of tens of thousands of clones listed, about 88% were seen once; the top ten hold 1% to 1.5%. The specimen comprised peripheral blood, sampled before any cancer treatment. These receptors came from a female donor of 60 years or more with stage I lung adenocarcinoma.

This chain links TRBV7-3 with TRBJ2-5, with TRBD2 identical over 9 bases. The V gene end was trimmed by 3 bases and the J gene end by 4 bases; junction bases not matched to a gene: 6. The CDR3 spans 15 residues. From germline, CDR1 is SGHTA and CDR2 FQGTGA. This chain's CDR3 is CASSLIAGDRETQYF. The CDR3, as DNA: TGTGCCAGCAGCTTGATAGCGGGGGATCGAGAGACCCAGTACTTC.

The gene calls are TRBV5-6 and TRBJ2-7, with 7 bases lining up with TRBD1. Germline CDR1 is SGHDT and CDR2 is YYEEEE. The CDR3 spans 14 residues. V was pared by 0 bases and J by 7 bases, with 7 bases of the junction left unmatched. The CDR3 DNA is TGTGCCAGCAGCTTGGCCGGGACAGAAATTGAGCAGTACTTC. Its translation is CASSLAGTEIEQYF.

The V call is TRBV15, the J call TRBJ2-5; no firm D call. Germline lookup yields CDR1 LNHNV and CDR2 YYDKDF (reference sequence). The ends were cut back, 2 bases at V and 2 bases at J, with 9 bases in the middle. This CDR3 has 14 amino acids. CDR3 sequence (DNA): TGTGCCACCAGCAGACTGGCGTTACAAGAGACCCAGTACTTC. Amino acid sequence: CATSRLALQETQYF.

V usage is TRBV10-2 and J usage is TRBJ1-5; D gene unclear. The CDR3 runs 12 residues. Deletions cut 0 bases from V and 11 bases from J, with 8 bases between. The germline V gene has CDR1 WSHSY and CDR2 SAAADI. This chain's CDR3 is CASSESGGSQHF. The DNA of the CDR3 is TGCGCCAGCAGTGAGTCAGGTGGGTCCCAGCATTTT.

In DNA, the CDR3 is TGCGCCAGCAGCAACCCTTCCGGGACAGGGGGCGAGCAGTACTTC. Amino acid sequence: CASSNPSGTGGEQYF. This rearrangement joins TRBV5-1 to TRBJ2-5, with 11 bases matching TRBD1. The DNA end favors TRBJ2-7, so the J call may be wrong. The germline V gene has CDR1 SGHRS and CDR2 YFSETQ. The CDR3 runs 15 residues.